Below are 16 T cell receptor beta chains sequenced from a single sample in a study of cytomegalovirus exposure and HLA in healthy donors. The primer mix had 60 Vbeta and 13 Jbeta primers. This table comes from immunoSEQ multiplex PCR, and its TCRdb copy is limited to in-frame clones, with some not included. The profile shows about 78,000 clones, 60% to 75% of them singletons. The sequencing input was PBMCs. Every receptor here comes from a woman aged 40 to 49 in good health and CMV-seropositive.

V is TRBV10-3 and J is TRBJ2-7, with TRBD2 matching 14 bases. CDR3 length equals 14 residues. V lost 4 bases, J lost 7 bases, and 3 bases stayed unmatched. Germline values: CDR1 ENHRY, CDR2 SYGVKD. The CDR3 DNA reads TGTGCCATCAGTGGGGGACTAGCGGGAGTGGAGCAGTACTTC. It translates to CAISGGLAGVEQYF.

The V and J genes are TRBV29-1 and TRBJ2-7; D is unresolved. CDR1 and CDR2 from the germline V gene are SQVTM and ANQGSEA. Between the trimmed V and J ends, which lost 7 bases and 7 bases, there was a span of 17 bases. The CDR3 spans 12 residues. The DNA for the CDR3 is TGCAGCGCCCCAGACGCGCTCGGGGAGCAGTACTTC. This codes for CSAPDALGEQYF.

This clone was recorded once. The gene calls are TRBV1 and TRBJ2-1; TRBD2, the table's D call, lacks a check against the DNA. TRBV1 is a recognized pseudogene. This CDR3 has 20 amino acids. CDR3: CTSSQDPGLAGPFSYNEQFF. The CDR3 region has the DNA TGCACCAGCAGCCAAGATCCGGGACTAGCGGGACCTTTCTCCTACAATGAGCAGTTCTTC.

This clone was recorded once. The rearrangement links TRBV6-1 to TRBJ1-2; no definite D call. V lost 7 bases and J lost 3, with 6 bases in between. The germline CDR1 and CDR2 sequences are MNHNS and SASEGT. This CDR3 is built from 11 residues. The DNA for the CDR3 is TGTGCCAGCAATATCTACTATGGCTACACCTTC. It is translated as CASNIYYGYTF.

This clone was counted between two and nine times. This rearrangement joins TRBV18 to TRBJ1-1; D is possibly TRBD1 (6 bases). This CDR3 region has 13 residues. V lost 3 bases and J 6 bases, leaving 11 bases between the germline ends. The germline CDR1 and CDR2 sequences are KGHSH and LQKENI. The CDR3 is CASSPRSGAEAFF. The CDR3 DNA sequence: TGTGCCAGCTCACCGCGGTCAGGGGCTGAAGCTTTCTTT.

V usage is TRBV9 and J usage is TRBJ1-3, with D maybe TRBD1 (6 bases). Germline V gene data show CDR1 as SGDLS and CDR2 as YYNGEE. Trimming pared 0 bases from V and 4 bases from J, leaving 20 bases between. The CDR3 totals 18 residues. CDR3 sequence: CASSVGPTPTGSGNTIYF. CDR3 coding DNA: TGTGCCAGCAGCGTAGGTCCTACTCCTACAGGGTCAGGAAACACCATATATTTT.

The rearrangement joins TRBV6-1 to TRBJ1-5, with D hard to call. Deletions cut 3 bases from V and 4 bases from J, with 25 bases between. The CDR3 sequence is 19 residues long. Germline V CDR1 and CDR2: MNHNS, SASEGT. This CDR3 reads CASSDHTPQIQRRNQPQHF. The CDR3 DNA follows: TGTGCCAGCAGTGACCACACCCCTCAGATACAGCGGCGTAATCAGCCCCAGCATTTT.

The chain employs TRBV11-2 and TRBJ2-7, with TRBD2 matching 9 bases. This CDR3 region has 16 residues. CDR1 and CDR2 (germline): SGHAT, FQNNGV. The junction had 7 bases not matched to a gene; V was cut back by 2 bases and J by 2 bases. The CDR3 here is CASSLNSGSSTYEQYF. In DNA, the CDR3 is TGTGCCAGCAGCTTAAATAGCGGGAGTTCAACCTACGAGCAGTACTTC.

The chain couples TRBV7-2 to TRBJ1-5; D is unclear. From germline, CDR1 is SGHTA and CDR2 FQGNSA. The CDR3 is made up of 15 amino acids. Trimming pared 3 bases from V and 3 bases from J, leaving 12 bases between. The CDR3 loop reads CASSFFGGSNQPQHF. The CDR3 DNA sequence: TGTGCCAGCAGCTTTTTCGGAGGATCCAATCAGCCCCAGCATTTT. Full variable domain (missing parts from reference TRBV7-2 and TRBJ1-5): GAGVSQSPSNKVTEKGKDVELRCDPISGHTALYWYRQSLGQGLEFLIYFQGNSAPDKSGLPSDRFSAERTGGSVSTLTIQRTQQEDSAVYLCASSFFGGSNQPQHFGDGTRLSIL.

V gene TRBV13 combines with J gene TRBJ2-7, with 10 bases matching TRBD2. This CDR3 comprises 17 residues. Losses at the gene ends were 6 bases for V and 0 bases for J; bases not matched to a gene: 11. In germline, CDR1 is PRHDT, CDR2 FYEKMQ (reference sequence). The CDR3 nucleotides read TGTGCCAGCAGAGGAATAACTAGCGGGGACAGCTCCTACGAGCAGTACTTC. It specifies CASRGITSGDSSYEQYF.

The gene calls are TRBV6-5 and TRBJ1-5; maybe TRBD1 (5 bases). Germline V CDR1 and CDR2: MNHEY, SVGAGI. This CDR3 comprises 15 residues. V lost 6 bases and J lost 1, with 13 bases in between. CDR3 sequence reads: CASSLDRRSNQPQHF. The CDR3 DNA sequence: TGTGCCAGCAGCCTCGACAGACGGAGCAATCAGCCCCAGCATTTT.

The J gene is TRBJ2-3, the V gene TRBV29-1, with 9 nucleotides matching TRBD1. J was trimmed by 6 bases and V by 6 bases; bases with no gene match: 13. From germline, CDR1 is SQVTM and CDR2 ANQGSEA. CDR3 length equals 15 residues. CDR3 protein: CSVQRHRGPGDTQYF. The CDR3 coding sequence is TGCAGCGTACAGAGACACAGGGGGCCGGGGGATACGCAGTATTTT.

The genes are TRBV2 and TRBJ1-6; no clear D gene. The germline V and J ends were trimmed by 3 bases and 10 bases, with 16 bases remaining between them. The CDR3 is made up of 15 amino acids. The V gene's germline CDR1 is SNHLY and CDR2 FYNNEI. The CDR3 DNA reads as TGTGCCAGCAGTGATGGGCAGGATACGTACTCACCCCTCCACTTT. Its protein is CASSDGQDTYSPLHF.

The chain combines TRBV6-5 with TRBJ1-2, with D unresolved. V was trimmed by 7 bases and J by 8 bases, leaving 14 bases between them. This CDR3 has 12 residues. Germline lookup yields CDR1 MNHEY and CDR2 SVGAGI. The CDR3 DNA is TGTGCCAGCACCCACGGGGTCGACGGCTACACCTTC. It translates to CASTHGVDGYTF.

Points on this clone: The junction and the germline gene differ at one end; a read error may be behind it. The chain's CDR3 is CASSLVPSGGGDQETQYF. For the CDR3, the DNA is TGTGCTAGCAGCTTAGTCCCTAGCGGGGGGGGCGACCAAGAGACCCAGTACTTC. The chain carries TRBV7-7 and TRBJ2-5; 12 bases match TRBD2. From germline, CDR1 is SSHAT and CDR2 FNYEAQ (reference sequence). The CDR3 loop spans 18 amino acids.

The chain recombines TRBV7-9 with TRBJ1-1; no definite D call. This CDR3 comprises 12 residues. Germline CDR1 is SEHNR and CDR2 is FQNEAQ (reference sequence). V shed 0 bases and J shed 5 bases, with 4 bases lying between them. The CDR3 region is CASSLATTEAFF. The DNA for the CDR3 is TGTGCCAGCAGCTTAGCCACTACTGAAGCTTTCTTT. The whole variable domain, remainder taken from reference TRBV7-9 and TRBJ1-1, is DTGVSQNPRHKITKRGQNVTFRCDPISEHNRLYWYRQTLGQGPEFLTYFQNEAQLEKSRLLSDRFSAERPKGSFSTLEIQRTEQGDSAMYLCASSLATTEAFFGQGTRLTVV.